Below, 26 T cell receptor beta chains from the same sample are listed, as sequenced in a study of Ad26.COV2.S vaccination and SARS-CoV-2 variants. Profiling relied on immunoSEQ multiplex PCR, and the TCRdb table lists in-frame clones only, not all of them. The sample yields a few hundred thousand clones, around nine tenths seen once. Treatment here: some 19 received Ad26.COV2.S at low or high dose, single or two shots; 5 received placebo; per-sample allocation not given. After the first vaccine or placebo injection, samples were drawn on day 63. The sequences come from peripheral blood, collected in a trial of Ad26.COV2.S vaccine versus placebo. These receptors all come from a person aged 18-60 years who received the Ad26.COV2.S COVID-19 vaccine or a placebo.

The chain recombines TRBV19 with TRBJ1-1; 7 nucleotides line up with TRBD1. The CDR3 contains 15 residues. Germline-derived CDR1 and CDR2 are LNHDA and SQIVND (reference sequence). V shed 6 bases and J 0 bases; nucleotides not matched to a gene: 7. CDR3 region: CASSQRQGVNTEAFF. The CDR3 DNA is TGTGCCAGTAGCCAGAGACAGGGCGTGAACACTGAAGCTTTCTTT.

On this clone: The sample carries other DNA sequences with the same CDR3. The chain combines TRBV6-5 with TRBJ1-5; D ambiguous. The germline V and J ends were trimmed by 5 bases and 4 bases, with 9 bases remaining between them. CDR3 length equals 13 residues. CDR1 and CDR2 from the germline V gene are MNHEY and SVGAGI. The CDR3 here is CASSRSGNQPQHF. The CDR3 region has the DNA TGTGCCAGCAGTCGGAGCGGGAATCAGCCCCAGCATTTT.

The chain has TRBV7-2 and TRBJ2-2, with 12 bases fitting TRBD2. V shed 5 bases, J shed 4 bases, and the junction held 14 bases outside the gene matches. The CDR3 has 19 residues. Germline CDR1 is SGHTA and CDR2 is FQGNSA. The CDR3 protein is CASSPRRLAGGVGTGELFF. CDR3 nucleotides: TGTGCCAGCAGCCCCCGCAGGCTAGCGGGGGGGGTCGGCACCGGGGAGCTGTTTTTT.

The rearrangement joins TRBV20-1 to TRBJ2-3; 9 nucleotides agree with TRBD2. Per germline, CDR1 DFQATT and CDR2 SNEGSKA (reference sequence). The V gene end was trimmed by 3 bases and the J gene end by 4 bases; junction bases not matched to a gene: 14. The CDR3 loop spans 17 amino acids. Here the CDR3 reads CSASVDGGLAVADTQYF. Written as DNA, the CDR3 is TGCAGTGCTAGTGTCGACGGGGGACTAGCCGTCGCAGATACGCAGTATTTT.

This rearrangement joins TRBV21-1 to TRBJ2-5. TRBV21-1 is listed as a pseudogene. This CDR3 region has 15 residues. Written as DNA, the CDR3 is TGTGCCAGCAGCAAAAGGGGGGACCCGGAAGAGACCCAGTACTTC. Amino acids: CASSKRGDPEETQYF.

V is TRBV10-3 and J is TRBJ2-7, with 7 bases aligning to TRBD1. Losses at the gene ends were 9 bases for V and 0 bases for J; bases not matched to a gene: 8. The CDR3 has 14 residues. Per germline, CDR1 ENHRY and CDR2 SYGVKD. CDR3 amino acids: CAIQPGQSSYEQYF. CDR3 nucleotides: TGTGCCATACAACCGGGACAGAGCTCCTACGAGCAGTACTTC.

This clone was counted only a few times. The chain combines TRBV11-2 with TRBJ2-2, with D perhaps TRBD1 or TRBD2 (5 bases each). Trimming left V 5 bases short and J 6 bases short, with 16 bases between. This CDR3 comprises 15 residues. Germline CDR1 reads SGHAT; CDR2 reads FQNNGV. CDR3 sequence (DNA): TGTGCCAGCAGCCCTCGGGGCCATGAGGCCGGGGAGCTGTTTTTT. Its translation: CASSPRGHEAGELFF.

This chain links TRBV3-1 (or the pseudogene TRBV3-2) with TRBJ2-3; D is perhaps TRBD2 (6 bases). Trimming took 4 bases from V and 1 from J, leaving 15 bases between them. The germline V gene has CDR1 LGHDT and CDR2 YNNKEL (reference sequence). The CDR3 sequence is 16 residues long. The CDR3 DNA reads as TGTGCCAGCAGCCGGGACTTGCTGGTGGGCACAGATACGCAGTATTTT. Its protein is CASSRDLLVGTDTQYF.

This clone has only one observation. Sequence at one end of the junction differs from germline and may be a read error. This chain joins TRBV11-3 and TRBJ1-2, with no clear D. This CDR3 is built from 8 residues. Looked up from germline, CDR1 is SGHNT and CDR2 is YENEEA. This chain's CDR3 is CASSLAGF. CDR3 in DNA: TGTGCCAGCAGCTTAGCGGGTTTC.

This clone is a singleton in its sample. The V gene is TRBV18, the J gene TRBJ1-1, with TRBD1 identical over 7 bases. Germline V lookup: CDR1 KGHSH, CDR2 LQKENI. CDR3 length: 14 amino acids. After removal of 0 bases from V and 6 bases from J, the junction contained 4 bases not matched to a gene. CDR3: CASSPPGDRAEAFF. CDR3 coding DNA: TGTGCCAGCTCACCACCGGGGGACAGAGCTGAAGCTTTCTTT.

The chain joins TRBV30 to TRBJ1-2; possibly TRBD1 for D (5 bases). The V end was cut by 4 bases, the J end by 6 bases, with 15 bases between. This CDR3 spans 13 amino acids. Germline-derived CDR1 and CDR2 are GTSNPN and SVGIG (reference sequence). CDR3 sequence reads: CAWIMAGNDGYTF. DNA of the CDR3: TGTGCCTGGATTATGGCAGGGAACGATGGCTACACCTTC.

The chain carries TRBV30 and TRBJ2-7; TRBD1 might be the D (6 bases). The CDR3 sequence is 12 residues long. Germline lookup yields CDR1 GTSNPN and CDR2 SVGIG (reference sequence). Trimming left V 5 bases short and J 0 bases short, with 8 bases between. The CDR3 DNA reads TGTGCCTGGCAGGGGTTCTCCTACGAGCAGTACTTC. Translating gives CAWQGFSYEQYF.

The chain links TRBV11-2 to TRBJ2-7; 8 bases are a match to TRBD1. V shed 6 bases and J 6 bases; nucleotides not matched to a gene: 7. Germline CDR1 and CDR2: SGHAT and FQNNGV. This CDR3 spans 13 amino acids. DNA of the CDR3: TGTGCCAGCAGGAGGACAGGGATTAGCGAGCAGTACTTC. Translated, it gives CASRRTGISEQYF.

V gene TRBV5-1 combines with J gene TRBJ2-7; D not resolved. This CDR3 region has 14 residues. The germline V gene encodes CDR1 SGHRS and CDR2 YFSETQ. Trimming shortened V by 4 bases and J by 2 bases, and 13 bases separated the two germline ends. CDR3 nucleotides: TGCGCCAGCAGCCCGGACGGACGAACCTACGAGCAGTACTTC. This sequence encodes CASSPDGRTYEQYF.

CDR3 DNA sequence: TGTGCCAGCAGCTTAGGTCGGGGTCCTCAGGAAGTATACTATGGCTACACCTTC. It is translated as CASSLGRGPQEVYYGYTF. This rearrangement joins TRBV5-4 to TRBJ1-2, with D hard to call. Germline CDR1 and CDR2: SGHNT and YYREEE (reference sequence). V gave up 2 bases and J gave up 3 bases, with 23 bases separating them. The CDR3 extends over 18 amino acids.

This sequence joins TRBV14 and TRBJ2-1, with D perhaps TRBD2 (5 bases). Germline V lookup: CDR1 SGHDN, CDR2 FVKESK. V lost 4 bases, J lost 3 bases, and 16 bases lay in between. The CDR3 runs 16 residues. CDR3: CASSPDGLPYYNEQFF. The CDR3 nucleotides are TGTGCCAGCAGCCCGGACGGACTTCCGTACTACAATGAGCAGTTCTTC.

The chain recombines TRBV3-1 (or the pseudogene TRBV3-2) with TRBJ2-7, with TRBD1 identical over 9 bases. J lost 3 bases, V lost 2 bases, and 8 bases had no gene match. Germline CDR1 reads LGHDT; CDR2 reads YNNKEL (reference sequence). The length of the CDR3 is 16 residues. This CDR3 reads CASSQIPGQGGYEQYF. The CDR3 nucleotides are TGTGCCAGCAGCCAAATCCCGGGACAGGGAGGCTACGAGCAGTACTTC.

The rearrangement uses TRBV4-1 and TRBJ2-1, with D possibly being TRBD1 (5 bases). Germline CDR1 and CDR2: MGHRA and YSYEKL. Trimming took off 5 bases at V and 6 bases at J, with 8 bases between the two ends. The CDR3 consists of 12 residues. Written as DNA, the CDR3 is TGCGCCAGCAGCTACACAGGCAATGAGCAGTTCTTC. This sequence encodes CASSYTGNEQFF.

The V call is TRBV4-2, the J call TRBJ2-6, with TRBD1 identical over 8 bases. The CDR3 is 15 amino acids. CDR1 and CDR2 from the germline V gene are LGHNA and YNFKEQ. V lost 4 bases, J lost 3 bases, and 2 bases stayed unmatched. CDR3 in amino acids: CASSLDRDGANVLTF. In DNA form, the CDR3 reads TGTGCCAGCAGCCTGGACAGGGATGGGGCCAACGTCCTGACTTTC.

The chain is built from TRBV9 and TRBJ1-5; D gene unclear. Germline V gene lookup returns CDR1 SGDLS and CDR2 YYNGEE. V shed 0 bases and J shed 3 bases, with 10 bases lying between them. The CDR3 sequence is 15 residues long. CDR3 amino acids: CASSVGLETNQPQHF. CDR3 coding DNA: TGTGCCAGCAGCGTAGGGTTAGAGACCAATCAGCCCCAGCATTTT. Full variable domain (remainder filled in from reference TRBV9 and TRBJ1-5): DSGVTQTPKHLITATGQRVTLRCSPRSGDLSVYWYQQSLDQGLQFLIQYYNGEERAKGNILERFSAQQFPDLHSELNLSSLELGDSALYFCASSVGLETNQPQHFGDGTRLSIL.

V usage is TRBV6-5 and J usage is TRBJ2-7; tentatively, D is TRBD2 (5 bases). The germline V gene has CDR1 MNHEY and CDR2 SVGAGI. V was pared by 9 bases and J by 12 bases, with 15 bases between. The CDR3 runs to 10 residues. The chain's CDR3 is CASTGETPYF. CDR3 bases: TGTGCCAGTACCGGGGAGACACCGTACTTC.

This clone was counted only a few times. Other DNA sequences in this sample translate to the same CDR3. The chain couples TRBV3-1 (or the pseudogene TRBV3-2) to TRBJ1-5, with D unresolved. Trimming left V 4 bases short and J 4 bases short, with 5 bases between. Per the germline V gene, CDR1 is LGHDT and CDR2 is YNNKEL (reference sequence). This CDR3 region has 12 residues. The CDR3 protein is CASSRGNQPQHF. The CDR3 nucleotides read TGTGCCAGCAGCCGCGGGAATCAGCCCCAGCATTTT.

V usage is TRBV18 and J usage is TRBJ1-1; the D gene is possibly TRBD1 (5 bases). Trimming removed 2 bases at V and 4 bases at J, with 11 bases between. The CDR3 runs to 14 residues. Germline V CDR1 and CDR2: KGHSH, LQKENI. The CDR3 loop reads CASSPGALGTEAFF. The CDR3, as DNA: TGTGCCAGCTCACCAGGGGCCCTAGGCACTGAAGCTTTCTTT.

The gene calls are TRBV5-5 and TRBJ2-5, with a tentative D call TRBD1 (5 bases). Germline V gene data show CDR1 as SGHKS and CDR2 as YYEKEE (reference sequence). V was clipped by 2 bases and J by 5 bases, with 10 bases between them. There are 13 residues in the CDR3. CDR3 amino acids: CASSFRTLETQYF. For the CDR3, the DNA is TGTGCCAGCAGCTTCAGGACATTGGAGACCCAGTACTTC.

In this sample, this clone turned up once. The chain recombines TRBV13 with TRBJ1-2, with 8 positions matching TRBD1. The length of the CDR3 is 14 residues. Germline V gene lookup returns CDR1 PRHDT and CDR2 FYEKMQ (reference sequence). V shed 4 bases and J 8 bases; nucleotides not matched to a gene: 9. For the CDR3, the DNA is TGTGCCAGCAGCTCCCAGGACAGGGCGAGGGGCTACACCTTC. Translating it yields CASSSQDRARGYTF.

The rearrangement links TRBV5-6 to TRBJ2-1; D uncertain. Trimming took 0 bases from V and 4 from J, leaving 11 bases between them. Germline loops: CDR1 SGHDT, CDR2 YYEEEE. The CDR3 is 15 residues long. The CDR3 DNA is TGTGCCAGCAGCTTGGTGTTAGGGCTGTACAATGAGCAGTTCTTC. This sequence encodes CASSLVLGLYNEQFF.